A single sample is the source of the 3 T cell receptor beta chains below, sequenced in a study of shared clonotypes between healthy human individuals. Profiled with immunoSEQ multiplex PCR; TCRdb holds only in-frame clones, not every one. The table includes about 2.2 million clones, over 85% detected once. Cells designated naive CD8 were CD45RO-negative and were positively selected for CCR7, with terminally differentiated effector memory CD45RA+ cells excluded. Sequencing was carried out using naive CD8+ T cells from PBMCs. These receptors came from a man aged 18-30 years in good health. Some clones in this sample may be carry-over from other donors' samples.

There are a few counts of this clone. The chain employs TRBV27 and TRBJ2-2; D is unresolved. This CDR3 contains 13 residues. Germline CDR1 is MNHEY and CDR2 is SMNVEV (reference sequence). Trimming left V 6 bases short and J 7 bases short, with 12 bases between. CDR3 in amino acids: CASRPVRGGELFF. The CDR3 bases are TGTGCCAGCAGGCCCGTAAGAGGCGGGGAGCTGTTTTTT.

This chain connects TRBV19 to TRBJ2-1; 16 positions match TRBD2. The CDR3 runs to 17 residues. The ends lost 4 bases at V and 8 bases at J; junction bases unmatched: 8. Germline assignment: CDR1 LNHDA and CDR2 SQIVND (reference sequence). CDR3 in DNA: TGTGCCAGTAGTACCACCCCGGGACTAGCGGGAGGGGATGAGCAGTTCTTC. Translated: CASSTTPGLAGGDEQFF.

V gene TRBV10-3 combines with J gene TRBJ2-7; D might be TRBD1 or TRBD2, each matching 5 bases. Per the germline V gene, CDR1 is ENHRY and CDR2 is SYGVKD. V lost 6 bases to trimming and J lost 5 bases, with 14 bases between them. The CDR3 spans 13 residues. The CDR3 bases are TGTGCCATCAGCAAAGAGGGGTCTAACGAGCAGTACTTC. Translation: CAISKEGSNEQYF.